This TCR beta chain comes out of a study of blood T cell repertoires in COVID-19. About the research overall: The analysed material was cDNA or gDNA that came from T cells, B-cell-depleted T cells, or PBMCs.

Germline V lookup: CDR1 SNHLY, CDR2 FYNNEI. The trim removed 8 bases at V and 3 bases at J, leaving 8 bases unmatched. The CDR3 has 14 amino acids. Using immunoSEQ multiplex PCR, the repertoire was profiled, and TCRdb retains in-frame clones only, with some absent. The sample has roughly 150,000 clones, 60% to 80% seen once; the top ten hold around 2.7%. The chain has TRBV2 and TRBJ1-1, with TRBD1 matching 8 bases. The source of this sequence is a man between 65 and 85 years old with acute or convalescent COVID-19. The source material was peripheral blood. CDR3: CASVRQGLDTEAFF. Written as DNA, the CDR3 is TGTGCCAGCGTCAGACAGGGGCTAGACACTGAAGCTTTCTTT.